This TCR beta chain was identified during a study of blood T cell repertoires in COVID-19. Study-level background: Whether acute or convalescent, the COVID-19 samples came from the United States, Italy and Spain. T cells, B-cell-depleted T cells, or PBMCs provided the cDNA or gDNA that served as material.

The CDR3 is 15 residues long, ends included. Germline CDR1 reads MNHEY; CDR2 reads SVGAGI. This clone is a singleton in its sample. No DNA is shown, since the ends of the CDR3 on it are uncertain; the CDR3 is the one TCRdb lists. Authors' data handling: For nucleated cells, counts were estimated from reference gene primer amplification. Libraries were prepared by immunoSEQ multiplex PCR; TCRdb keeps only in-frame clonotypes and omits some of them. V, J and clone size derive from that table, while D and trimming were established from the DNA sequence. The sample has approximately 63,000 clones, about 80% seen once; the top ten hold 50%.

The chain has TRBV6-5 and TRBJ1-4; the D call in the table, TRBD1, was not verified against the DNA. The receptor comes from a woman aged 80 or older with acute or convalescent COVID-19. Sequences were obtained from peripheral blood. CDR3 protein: CASSPEDRGEKNCFF.